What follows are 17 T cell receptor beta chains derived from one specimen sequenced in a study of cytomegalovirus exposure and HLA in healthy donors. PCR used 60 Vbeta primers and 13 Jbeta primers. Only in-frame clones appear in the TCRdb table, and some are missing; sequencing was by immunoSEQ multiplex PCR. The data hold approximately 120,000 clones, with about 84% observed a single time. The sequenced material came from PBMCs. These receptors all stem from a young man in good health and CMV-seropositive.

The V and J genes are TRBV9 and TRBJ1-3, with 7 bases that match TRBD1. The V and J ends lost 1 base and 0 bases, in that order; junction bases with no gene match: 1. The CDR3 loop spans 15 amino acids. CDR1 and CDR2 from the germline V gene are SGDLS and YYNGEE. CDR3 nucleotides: TGTGCCAGCAGCGTAACAGGGGTCTCTGGAAACACCATATATTTT. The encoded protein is CASSVTGVSGNTIYF.

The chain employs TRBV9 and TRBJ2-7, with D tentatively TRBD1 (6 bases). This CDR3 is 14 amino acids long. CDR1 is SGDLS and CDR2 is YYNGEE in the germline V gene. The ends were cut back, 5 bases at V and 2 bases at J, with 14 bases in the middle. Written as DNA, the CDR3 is TGTGCCAGCAGGGGCCGGGACACCACCTACGAGCAGTACTTC. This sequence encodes CASRGRDTTYEQYF.

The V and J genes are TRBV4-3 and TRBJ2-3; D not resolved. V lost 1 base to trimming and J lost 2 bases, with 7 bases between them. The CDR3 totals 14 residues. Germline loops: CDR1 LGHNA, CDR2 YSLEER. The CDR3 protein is CASSQAQATDTQYF. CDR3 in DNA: TGCGCCAGCAGCCAAGCGCAAGCCACAGATACGCAGTATTTT.

The CDR3 region is CASRGVTSTLETQYF. The DNA for the CDR3 is TGCGCCAGCAGGGGAGTGACTAGTACGTTAGAGACCCAGTACTTC. V gene TRBV10-2 combines with J gene TRBJ2-5, with D tentatively TRBD2 (6 bases). This CDR3 has 15 residues. Germline V gene data show CDR1 as WSHSY and CDR2 as SAAADI. V was trimmed by 6 bases and J by 4 bases, leaving 18 bases between them.

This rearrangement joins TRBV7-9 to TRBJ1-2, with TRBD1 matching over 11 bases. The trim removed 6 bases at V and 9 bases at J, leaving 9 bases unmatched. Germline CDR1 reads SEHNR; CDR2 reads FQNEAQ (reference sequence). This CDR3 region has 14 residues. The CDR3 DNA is TGTGCCAGCAGTTCGATTGGGGACAGGGGGAGCTACACCTTC. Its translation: CASSSIGDRGSYTF.

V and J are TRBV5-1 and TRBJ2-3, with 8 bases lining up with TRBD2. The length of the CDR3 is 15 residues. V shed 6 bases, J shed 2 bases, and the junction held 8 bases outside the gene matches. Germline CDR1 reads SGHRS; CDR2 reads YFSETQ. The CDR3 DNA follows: TGCGCCAGCAACCGGGGGGGGGACATCACAGATACGCAGTATTTT. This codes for CASNRGGDITDTQYF.

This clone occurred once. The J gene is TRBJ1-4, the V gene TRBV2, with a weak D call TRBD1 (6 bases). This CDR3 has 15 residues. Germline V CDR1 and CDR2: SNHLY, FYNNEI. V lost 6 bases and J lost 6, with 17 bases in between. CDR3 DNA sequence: TGTGCCAGCAGAAAAACAGGGCCGGGCGATGAAAAACTGTTTTTT. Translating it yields CASRKTGPGDEKLFF.

CDR3 DNA: TGTGCCAGCAGGCGGCGGATGAACACTGAAGCTTTCTTT. As protein: CASRRRMNTEAFF. The chain couples TRBV6-6 to TRBJ1-1, with D unresolved. Trimming shortened V by 6 bases and J by 0 bases, and 8 bases separated the two germline ends. This CDR3 is 13 amino acids long. Germline V gene sequence: CDR1 MNHNY, CDR2 SVGAGI (reference sequence).

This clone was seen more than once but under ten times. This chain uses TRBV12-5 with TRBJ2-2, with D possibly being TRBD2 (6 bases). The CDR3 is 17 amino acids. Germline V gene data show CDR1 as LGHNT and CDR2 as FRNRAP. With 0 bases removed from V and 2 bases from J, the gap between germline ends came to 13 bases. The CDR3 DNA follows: TGTGCTAGTGGTTTGGTACTGGAGGGGATTAACACCGGGGAGCTGTTTTTT. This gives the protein CASGLVLEGINTGELFF.

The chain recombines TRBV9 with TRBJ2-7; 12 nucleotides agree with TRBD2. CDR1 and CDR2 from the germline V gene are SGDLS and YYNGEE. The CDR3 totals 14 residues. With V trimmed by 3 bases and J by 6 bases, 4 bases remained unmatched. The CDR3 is CASSASGRASEQYF. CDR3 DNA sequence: TGTGCCAGCAGCGCTAGCGGGAGGGCCTCCGAGCAGTACTTC.

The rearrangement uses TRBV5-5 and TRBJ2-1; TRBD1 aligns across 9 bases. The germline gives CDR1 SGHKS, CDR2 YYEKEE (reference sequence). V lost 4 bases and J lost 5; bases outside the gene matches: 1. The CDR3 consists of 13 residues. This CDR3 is CASSRDRDNEQFF. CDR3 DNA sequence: TGTGCCAGCAGCCGGGACAGGGACAATGAGCAGTTCTTC. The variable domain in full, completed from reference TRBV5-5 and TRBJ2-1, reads DAGVTQSPTHLIKTRGQQVTLRCSPISGHKSVSWYQQVLGQGPQFIFQYYEKEERGRGNFPDRFSARQFPNYSSELNVNALLLGDSALYLCASSRDRDNEQFFGPGTRLTVL.

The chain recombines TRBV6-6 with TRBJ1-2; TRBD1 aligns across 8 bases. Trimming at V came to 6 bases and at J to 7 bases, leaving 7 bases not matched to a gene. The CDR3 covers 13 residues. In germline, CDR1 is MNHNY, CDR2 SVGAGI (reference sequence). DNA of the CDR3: TGTGCCAGCAGAGAGACAGGGGTCGGTGGCTACACCTTC. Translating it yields CASRETGVGGYTF.

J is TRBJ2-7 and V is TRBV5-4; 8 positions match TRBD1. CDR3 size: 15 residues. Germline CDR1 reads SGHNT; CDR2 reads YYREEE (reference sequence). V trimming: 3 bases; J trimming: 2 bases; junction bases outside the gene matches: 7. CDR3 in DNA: TGTGCCAGCAGCTCCTGGACAGGGAATCCCTACGAGCAGTACTTC. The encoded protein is CASSSWTGNPYEQYF.

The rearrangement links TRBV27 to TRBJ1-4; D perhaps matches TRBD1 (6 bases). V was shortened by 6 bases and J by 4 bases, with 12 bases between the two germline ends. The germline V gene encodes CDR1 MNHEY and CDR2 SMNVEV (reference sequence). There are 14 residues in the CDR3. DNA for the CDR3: TGTGCCAGCAGATCAGGGGTCGATAATGAAAAACTGTTTTTT. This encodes CASRSGVDNEKLFF.

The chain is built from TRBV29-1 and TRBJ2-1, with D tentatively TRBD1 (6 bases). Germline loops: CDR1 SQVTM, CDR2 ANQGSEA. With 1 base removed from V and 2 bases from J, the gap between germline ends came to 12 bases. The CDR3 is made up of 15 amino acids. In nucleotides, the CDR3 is TGCAGCGTTGAAGGGGGGCAAAAAACCTACAATGAGCAGTTCTTC. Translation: CSVEGGQKTYNEQFF.

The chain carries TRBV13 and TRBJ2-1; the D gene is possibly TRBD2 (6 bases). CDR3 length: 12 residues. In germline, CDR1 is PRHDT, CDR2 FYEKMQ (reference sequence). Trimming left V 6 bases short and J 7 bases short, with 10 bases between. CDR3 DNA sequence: TGTGCCAGCAGTGGACTACGGAATGAGCAGTTCTTC. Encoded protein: CASSGLRNEQFF.

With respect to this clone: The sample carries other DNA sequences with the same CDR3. The CDR3 DNA reads as TGCGCCAGCAGCCAAGGGGCGGGATATCGCTACACCTTC. Translated, it gives CASSQGAGYRYTF. This rearrangement joins TRBV4-1 to TRBJ1-2; D is uncertain. The CDR3 has 13 amino acids. Germline CDR1 MGHRA, CDR2 YSYEKL. The V end lost 1 base, the J end lost 9 bases, and 12 bases lay between the germline ends.